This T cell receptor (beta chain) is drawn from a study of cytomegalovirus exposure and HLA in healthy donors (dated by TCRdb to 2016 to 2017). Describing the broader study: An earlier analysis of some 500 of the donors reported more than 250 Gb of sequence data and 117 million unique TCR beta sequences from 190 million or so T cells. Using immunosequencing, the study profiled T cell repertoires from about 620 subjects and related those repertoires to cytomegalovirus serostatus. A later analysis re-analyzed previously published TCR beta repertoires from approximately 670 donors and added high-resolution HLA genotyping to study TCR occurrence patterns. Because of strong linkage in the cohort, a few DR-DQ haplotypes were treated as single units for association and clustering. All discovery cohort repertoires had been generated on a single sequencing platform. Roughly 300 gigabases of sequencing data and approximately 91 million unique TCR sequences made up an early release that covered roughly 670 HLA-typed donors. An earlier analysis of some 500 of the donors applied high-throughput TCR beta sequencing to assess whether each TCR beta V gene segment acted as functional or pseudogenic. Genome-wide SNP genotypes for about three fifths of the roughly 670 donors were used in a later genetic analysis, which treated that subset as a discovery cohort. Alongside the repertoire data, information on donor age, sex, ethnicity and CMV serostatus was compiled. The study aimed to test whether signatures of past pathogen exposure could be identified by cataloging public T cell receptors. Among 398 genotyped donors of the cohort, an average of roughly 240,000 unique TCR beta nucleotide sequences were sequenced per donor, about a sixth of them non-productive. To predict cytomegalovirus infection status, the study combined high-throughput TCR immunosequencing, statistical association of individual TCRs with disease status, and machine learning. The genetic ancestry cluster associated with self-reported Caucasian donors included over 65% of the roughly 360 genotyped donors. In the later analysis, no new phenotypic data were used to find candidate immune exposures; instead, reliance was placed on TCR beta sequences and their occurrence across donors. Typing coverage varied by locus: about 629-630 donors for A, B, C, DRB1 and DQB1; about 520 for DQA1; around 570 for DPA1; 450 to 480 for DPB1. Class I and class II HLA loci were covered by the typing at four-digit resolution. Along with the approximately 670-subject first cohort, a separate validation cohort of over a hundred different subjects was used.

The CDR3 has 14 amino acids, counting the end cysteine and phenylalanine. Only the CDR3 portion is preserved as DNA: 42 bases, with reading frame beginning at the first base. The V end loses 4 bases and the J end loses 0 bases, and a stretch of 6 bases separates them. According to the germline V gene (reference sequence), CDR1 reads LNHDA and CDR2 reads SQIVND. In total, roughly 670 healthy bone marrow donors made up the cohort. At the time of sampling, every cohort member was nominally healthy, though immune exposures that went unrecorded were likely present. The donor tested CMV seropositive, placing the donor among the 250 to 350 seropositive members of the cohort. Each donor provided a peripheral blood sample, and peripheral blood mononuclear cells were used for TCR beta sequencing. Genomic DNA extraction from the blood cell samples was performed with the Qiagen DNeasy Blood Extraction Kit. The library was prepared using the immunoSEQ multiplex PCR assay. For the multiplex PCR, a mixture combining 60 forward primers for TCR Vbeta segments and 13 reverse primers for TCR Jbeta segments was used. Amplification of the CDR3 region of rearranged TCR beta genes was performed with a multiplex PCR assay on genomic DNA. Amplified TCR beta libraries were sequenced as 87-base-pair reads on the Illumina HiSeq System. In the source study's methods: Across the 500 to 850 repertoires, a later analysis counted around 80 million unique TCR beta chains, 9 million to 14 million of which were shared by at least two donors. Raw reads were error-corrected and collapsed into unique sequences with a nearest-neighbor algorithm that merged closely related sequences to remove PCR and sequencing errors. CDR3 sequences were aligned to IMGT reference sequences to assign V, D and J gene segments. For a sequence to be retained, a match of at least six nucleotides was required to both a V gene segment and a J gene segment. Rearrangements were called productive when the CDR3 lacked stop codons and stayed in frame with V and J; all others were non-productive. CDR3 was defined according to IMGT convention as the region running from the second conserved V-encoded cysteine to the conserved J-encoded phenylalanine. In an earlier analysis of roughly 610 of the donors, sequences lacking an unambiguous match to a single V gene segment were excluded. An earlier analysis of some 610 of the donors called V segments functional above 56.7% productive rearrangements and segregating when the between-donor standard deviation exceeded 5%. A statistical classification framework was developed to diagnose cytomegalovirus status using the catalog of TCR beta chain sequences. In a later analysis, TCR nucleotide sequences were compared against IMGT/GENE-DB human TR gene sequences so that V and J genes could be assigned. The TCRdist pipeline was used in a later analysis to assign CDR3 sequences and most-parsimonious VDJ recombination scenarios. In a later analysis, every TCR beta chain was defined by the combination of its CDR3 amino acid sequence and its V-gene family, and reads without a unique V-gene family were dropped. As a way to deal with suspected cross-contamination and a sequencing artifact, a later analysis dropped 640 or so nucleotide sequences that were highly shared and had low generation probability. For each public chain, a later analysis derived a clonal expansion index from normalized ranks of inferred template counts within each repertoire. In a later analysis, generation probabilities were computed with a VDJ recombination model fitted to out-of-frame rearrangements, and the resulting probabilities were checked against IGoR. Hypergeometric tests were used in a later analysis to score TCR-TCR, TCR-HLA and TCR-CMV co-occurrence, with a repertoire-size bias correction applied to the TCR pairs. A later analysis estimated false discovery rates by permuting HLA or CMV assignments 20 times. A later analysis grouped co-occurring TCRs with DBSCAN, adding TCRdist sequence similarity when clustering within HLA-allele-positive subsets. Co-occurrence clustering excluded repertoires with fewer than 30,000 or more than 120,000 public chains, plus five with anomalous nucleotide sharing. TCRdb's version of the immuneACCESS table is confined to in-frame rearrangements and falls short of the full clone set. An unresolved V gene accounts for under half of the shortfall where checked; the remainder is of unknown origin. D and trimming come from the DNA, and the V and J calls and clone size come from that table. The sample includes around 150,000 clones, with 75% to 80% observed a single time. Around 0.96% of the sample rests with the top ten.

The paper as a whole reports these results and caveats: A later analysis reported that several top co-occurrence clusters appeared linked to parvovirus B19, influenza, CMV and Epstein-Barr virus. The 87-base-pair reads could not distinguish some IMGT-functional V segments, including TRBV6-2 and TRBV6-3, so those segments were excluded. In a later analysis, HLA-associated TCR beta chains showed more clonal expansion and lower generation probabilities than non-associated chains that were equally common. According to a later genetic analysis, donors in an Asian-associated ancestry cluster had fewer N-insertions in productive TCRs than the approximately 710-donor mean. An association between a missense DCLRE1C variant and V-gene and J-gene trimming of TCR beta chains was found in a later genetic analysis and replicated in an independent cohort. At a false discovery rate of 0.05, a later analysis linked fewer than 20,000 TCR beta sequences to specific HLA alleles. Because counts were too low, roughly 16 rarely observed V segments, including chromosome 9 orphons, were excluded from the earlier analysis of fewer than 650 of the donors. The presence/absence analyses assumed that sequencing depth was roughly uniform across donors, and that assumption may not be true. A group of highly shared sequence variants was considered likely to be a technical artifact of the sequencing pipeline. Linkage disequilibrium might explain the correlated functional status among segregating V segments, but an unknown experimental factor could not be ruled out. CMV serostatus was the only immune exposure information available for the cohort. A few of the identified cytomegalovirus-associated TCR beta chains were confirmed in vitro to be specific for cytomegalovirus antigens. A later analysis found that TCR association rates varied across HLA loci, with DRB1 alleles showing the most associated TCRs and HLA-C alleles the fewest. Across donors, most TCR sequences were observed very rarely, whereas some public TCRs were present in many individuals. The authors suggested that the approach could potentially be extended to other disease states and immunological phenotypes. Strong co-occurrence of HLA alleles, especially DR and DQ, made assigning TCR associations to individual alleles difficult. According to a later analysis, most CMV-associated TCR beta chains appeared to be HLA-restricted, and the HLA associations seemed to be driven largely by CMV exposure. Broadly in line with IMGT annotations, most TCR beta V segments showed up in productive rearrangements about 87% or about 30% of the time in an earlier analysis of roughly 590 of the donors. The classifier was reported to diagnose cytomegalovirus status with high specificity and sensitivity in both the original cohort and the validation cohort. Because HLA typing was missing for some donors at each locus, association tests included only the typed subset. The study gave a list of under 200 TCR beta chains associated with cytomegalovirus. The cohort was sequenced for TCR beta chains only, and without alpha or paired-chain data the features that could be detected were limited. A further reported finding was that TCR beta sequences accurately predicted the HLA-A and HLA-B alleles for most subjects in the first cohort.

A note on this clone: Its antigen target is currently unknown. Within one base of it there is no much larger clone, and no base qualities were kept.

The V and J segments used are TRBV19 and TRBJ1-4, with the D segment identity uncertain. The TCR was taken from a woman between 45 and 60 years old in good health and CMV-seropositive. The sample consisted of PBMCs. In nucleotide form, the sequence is TGTGCCAGTAGTAGGGCTGCAACTAATGAAAAACTGTTTTTT. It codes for CASSRAATNEKLFF.